This TCR beta chain was profiled in a study of cytomegalovirus exposure and HLA in healthy donors. Whole-study results and caveats: Per a prior analysis, the majority of TCR beta V segments were productive roughly 87% or roughly 30% of the time.

PCR used 60 Vbeta primers and 13 Jbeta primers. Sequencing was performed with immunoSEQ multiplex PCR; in TCRdb, only in-frame clones are kept and a portion is missing. The sample yields 150,000 to 200,000 clones, about 80% seen once. Germline CDR1 and CDR2: SGHRS and YFSETQ. With 7 bases clipped from V and 2 bases from J, the junction kept 10 bases outside the gene matches. This CDR3 comprises 15 residues. With respect to this clone: Its antigen is unidentified.

This clonotype was sampled from a man aged 25-45 years in good health and CMV-seropositive. Sequenced material: PBMCs. J is TRBJ2-5 and V is TRBV5-1; 8 bases line up with TRBD2. CDR3 loop: CASQMNGGGQETQYF. The CDR3 DNA sequence: TGCGCCAGCCAAATGAACGGGGGGGGACAAGAGACCCAGTACTTC.